Listed here are 21 T cell receptor beta chains from one sample, sequenced in a study of T cell responses to AZD1222 COVID-19 vaccine. Only in-frame clones appear in the TCRdb table, and some are missing; sequencing was by immunoSEQ multiplex PCR. This table has 50,000 or so clones, approximately 91% appearing once. The sequences come from peripheral blood, collected 28 days after the second AZD1222 dose. These receptors came from an adult who received the AZD1222 COVID-19 vaccine.

The chain carries TRBV7-5 and TRBJ1-2. TRBV7-5 is deemed a pseudogene. The CDR3 runs to 19 residues. In nucleotides, the CDR3 is TGTGTGGAAGCTAAGGCCCCCGGGAGGTTTGGGGTTGTAAGGTATGGCTACACCTTC. Translated, it gives CVEAKAPGRFGVVRYGYTF.

This chain links TRBV29-1 with TRBJ2-5, with D tentatively TRBD1 or TRBD2 (5 bases each). Germline V CDR1 and CDR2: SQVTM, ANQGSEA. The CDR3 runs to 15 residues. The V end was cut by 4 bases, the J end by 2 bases, with 17 bases between. In DNA, the CDR3 is TGCAGCGTTGGGTGGGGACGGGTCGCGCAAGAGACCCAGTACTTC. Encoded protein: CSVGWGRVAQETQYF.

The chain links TRBV6-1 to TRBJ1-5; D might be TRBD1 (5 bases). CDR1 and CDR2 from the germline V gene are MNHNS and SASEGT. Trimming took 1 base from V and 1 from J, leaving 8 bases between them. This CDR3 region has 15 residues. The CDR3 DNA is TGTGCCAGCAGTGAAGTTCCAGGGAGCAATCAGCCCCAGCATTTT. Amino acids: CASSEVPGSNQPQHF.

The chain links TRBV24-1 to TRBJ2-7, with TRBD1 identical over 9 bases. This CDR3 spans 15 amino acids. Germline values: CDR1 KGHDR, CDR2 SFDVKD. V lost 2 bases to trimming and J lost 3 bases; unmatched junction nucleotides: 4. The CDR3 DNA follows: TGTGCCACCAGTGATTCCGGGACAGGGAACTACGAGCAGTACTTC. Translation gives CATSDSGTGNYEQYF.

The chain carries TRBV4-3 and TRBJ2-5, with TRBD2 matching 8 bases. After removal of 4 bases from V and 6 bases from J, the junction contained 13 bases not matched to a gene. Germline CDR1 and CDR2: LGHNA and YSLEER. The CDR3 is 16 residues long. Here the CDR3 reads CASSRGVGGAVKTQYF. In DNA, the CDR3 is TGCGCCAGCAGCCGGGGCGTCGGGGGGGCAGTGAAGACCCAGTACTTC.

The chain joins TRBV18 to TRBJ1-6; D gene ambiguous. The V end was cut by 3 bases, the J end by 7 bases, with 7 bases between. This CDR3 is 13 amino acids long. The germline gives CDR1 KGHSH, CDR2 LQKENI. CDR3 bases: TGTGCCAGCTCACCGGACGGGAATTCACCCCTCCACTTT. This sequence encodes CASSPDGNSPLHF.

The V call is TRBV3-1 (or the pseudogene TRBV3-2), the J call TRBJ1-1; 7 positions agree with TRBD1. V was pared by 4 bases and J by 4 bases, with 3 bases of the junction left unmatched. CDR1 is LGHDT and CDR2 is YNNKEL in the germline V gene (reference sequence). This CDR3 region has 13 residues. The CDR3 DNA follows: TGTGCCAGCAGCCCTCGACAGGGCACTGAAGCTTTCTTT. Protein product: CASSPRQGTEAFF.

The rearrangement links TRBV27 to TRBJ1-5; 9 bases line up with TRBD1. This CDR3 region has 12 residues. Germline lookup yields CDR1 MNHEY and CDR2 SMNVEV (reference sequence). V lost 3 bases to trimming and J lost 16 bases; unmatched junction nucleotides: 7. The CDR3 loop reads CASSFRQGGLHF. The DNA of the CDR3 is TGTGCCAGCAGTTTCCGACAGGGGGGTTTACATTTT.

The V gene is TRBV6-5, the J gene TRBJ1-5, with TRBD1 as a possible D gene (5 bases). There are 12 residues in the CDR3. From germline, CDR1 is MNHEY and CDR2 SVGAGI. V gave up 10 bases and J gave up 6 bases, with 13 bases separating them. CDR3 DNA sequence: TGTGCCACCGGGGCGGGGGGTCAGCCCCAGCATTTT. This encodes CATGAGGQPQHF.

The rearrangement uses TRBV7-9 and TRBJ1-2, with unresolved D. The V end lost 3 bases, the J end lost 8 bases, and 13 bases lay between the germline ends. Per the germline V gene, CDR1 is SEHNR and CDR2 is FQNEAQ (reference sequence). The CDR3 covers 13 residues. CDR3 sequence (DNA): TGTGCCAGCAGCTTGAGAGGACCTCGGGGCTACACCTTC. Translated: CASSLRGPRGYTF.

The chain employs TRBV19 and TRBJ2-7; TRBD1 might be the D (5 bases). Germline CDR1 LNHDA, CDR2 SQIVND (reference sequence). The CDR3 has 15 residues. With 2 bases removed from V and 1 base from J, the gap between germline ends came to 12 bases. CDR3 protein: CASSIRLGDSYEQYF. Here the CDR3 DNA reads TGTGCCAGTAGTATAAGGTTAGGGGATTCCTACGAGCAGTACTTC. Supplemented by reference TRBV19 and TRBJ2-7, the full variable domain reads DGGITQSPKYLFRKEGQNVTLSCEQNLNHDAMYWYRQDPGQGLRLIYYSQIVNDFQKGDIAEGYSVSREKKESFPLTVTSAQKNPTAFYLCASSIRLGDSYEQYFGPGTRLTVT.

The chain combines TRBV5-1 with TRBJ2-4, with D possibly matching TRBD2 (6 bases). Germline loops: CDR1 SGHRS, CDR2 YFSETQ. The CDR3 loop spans 13 amino acids. Deletions cut 0 bases from V and 9 bases from J, with 10 bases between. CDR3 DNA: TGCGCCAGCAGCTTGGACCTGGGGGGCATTCAGTACTTC. Its protein is CASSLDLGGIQYF.

The J gene is TRBJ1-2, the V gene TRBV28; D remains ambiguous. Germline CDR1 is MDHEN and CDR2 is SYDVKM. V lost 4 bases and J 3 bases, leaving 6 bases between the germline ends. The CDR3 length is 12 residues. CDR3 sequence reads: CASSYTHYGYTF. The DNA for the CDR3 is TGTGCCAGCAGTTACACCCACTATGGCTACACCTTC.

The V and J genes are TRBV9 and TRBJ1-2, with a tentative D call TRBD1 (6 bases). V lost 0 bases and J lost 4, with 10 bases in between. This CDR3 is built from 14 residues. Looked up from germline, CDR1 is SGDLS and CDR2 is YYNGEE. The CDR3 region has the DNA TGTGCCAGCAGCGTAGTAGAAGGGGGCTATGGCTACACCTTC. It yields the protein CASSVVEGGYGYTF.

The rearrangement uses TRBV24-1 and TRBJ2-3; D is perhaps TRBD2 (6 bases). CDR3 length: 16 amino acids. The V end was cut by 2 bases, the J end by 1 base, with 12 bases between. Germline loops: CDR1 KGHDR, CDR2 SFDVKD. The CDR3: CATSDSKGEGTDTQYF. For the CDR3, the DNA is TGTGCCACCAGTGATTCAAAAGGGGAGGGCACAGATACGCAGTATTTT.

This clone was recorded a few times. This chain joins TRBV28 and TRBJ1-2; D possibly corresponds to TRBD1 (5 bases). Germline lookup yields CDR1 MDHEN and CDR2 SYDVKM. The CDR3 totals 15 residues. The germline V and J ends were trimmed by 3 bases and 1 base, with 12 bases remaining between them. CDR3: CASSFPGGGNYGYTF. The CDR3 DNA reads TGTGCCAGCAGTTTCCCCGGGGGGGGTAACTATGGCTACACCTTC.

The rearrangement uses TRBV4-1 and TRBJ2-1, with 9 bases lining up with TRBD1. The CDR3 sequence is 15 residues long. The V gene end was trimmed by 5 bases and the J gene end by 5 bases; junction bases not matched to a gene: 7. Germline V gives CDR1 MGHRA, CDR2 YSYEKL. The CDR3 sequence: CASSSGQGRDNEQFF. As DNA, the CDR3 is TGCGCCAGCAGCTCTGGACAGGGGAGGGACAATGAGCAGTTCTTC.

Here the CDR3 DNA reads TGTGCCAGCGCCACTCTCGGTCAGCCCCAGCATTTT. Residues: CASATLGQPQHF. The genes are TRBV12-3 or TRBV12-4 and TRBJ1-5; no reliable D call. The CDR3 has 12 residues. V shed 8 bases and J shed 6 bases, with 11 bases lying between them.

This chain uses TRBV2 with TRBJ2-3, with TRBD2 identical over 12 bases. The ends lost 3 bases at V and 0 bases at J; junction bases unmatched: 4. Germline CDR1 reads SNHLY; CDR2 reads FYNNEI. The CDR3 covers 17 residues. CDR3 in DNA: TGTGCCAGCAGTGATAGGGGGACTAGCGGGAGCACAGATACGCAGTATTTT. Translating it yields CASSDRGTSGSTDTQYF.

The chain recombines TRBV6-5 with TRBJ2-3; 10 nucleotides align to TRBD2. This CDR3 is built from 15 residues. The germline V gene encodes CDR1 MNHEY and CDR2 SVGAGI. V lost 6 bases and J lost 4; bases outside the gene matches: 7. DNA of the CDR3: TGTGCCAGCAGCCACGAGCGGGGGGGCGCAGATACGCAGTATTTT. This sequence encodes CASSHERGGADTQYF.

The CDR3 spells CAIRGQWSNYGYTF. The CDR3 nucleotides read TGTGCCATCAGGGGACAGTGGTCTAACTATGGCTACACCTTC. The chain uses TRBV10-3 and TRBJ1-2, with TRBD1 matching over 7 bases. In germline, CDR1 is ENHRY, CDR2 SYGVKD. The trim removed 6 bases at V and 0 bases at J, leaving 4 bases unmatched. The CDR3 totals 14 residues.